This is a list of T cell receptor beta chains from one sample in a study of T cell repertoires in cytomegalovirus infection. TCRdb re-called the reads through MiXCR, storing one row per CDR3 protein. The table has some 110,000 distinct CDR3 sequences, 30% to 40% seen once. Their cognate antigens are unknown. The source material was CD8+ T cells from cultured PBMCs, sampled from culture after CMV antigen stimulation. The receptor source for this set is a human donor in good health (CMV status not recorded). Some clones in this sample may be carry-over from other donors' samples. Each CDR3 is given with its conserved first and last residue. Fields, in order: V gene, J gene, clone size, D gene, CDR3 length, CDR3 DNA, CDR3 protein. A D gene is named only where the DNA matches it firmly. Part of the rows lack a size; the others show once, few, many or a class for expanded clones.

TRBV4-1,TRBJ2-7,few,NA,15,TGCGCCAGCAGCCAAGGAGGATCCGAAACCTACGAGCAGTACTTC,CASSQGGSETYEQYF
TRBV28,TRBJ1-1,NA,TRBD1,13,TGTGCCAGCAGAGAACAGGGGGCTACTGAAGCTTTCTTT,CASREQGATEAFF
TRBV4-2,TRBJ1-1,NA,NA,14,TGTGCCAGCAGCCAAGATAGGGGGTATCCTGAAGCTTTCTTT,CASSQDRGYPEAFF
TRBV7-9,TRBJ1-4,few,NA,16,TGTGCCAGCAGCCTTTGGGAAGATGCAACTAATGAAAAACTGTTTTTT,CASSLWEDATNEKLFF
TRBV10-3,TRBJ2-5,many,TRBD2,17,TGTGCCATCAGTGAGTCCCAGCGGGGGGGGCCTCGGGAGACCCAGTACTTC,CAISESQRGGPRETQYF
TRBV2,TRBJ2-1,NA,NA,13,TGTGCCAGCAATGGGGTGTTCGGAGTTGAGCAGTTCTTC,CASNGVFGVEQFF
TRBV6-6,TRBJ2-1,NA,TRBD1,17,TGTGCCAGCAGTTACCCGGGACAGGGGGCAACCAACAATGAGCAGTTCTTC,CASSYPGQGATNNEQFF
TRBV19,TRBJ2-7,NA,NA,13,TGTGCCAGTATGGGCAGGGCTCCCTACGAGCAGTACTTC,CASMGRAPYEQYF
TRBV10-3,TRBJ1-6,NA,TRBD1,16,TGTGCCATCAGTAATCCTTCGACAGGGACCGATTCACCCCTCCACTTT,CAISNPSTGTDSPLHF
TRBV11-1,TRBJ2-7,NA,NA,17,TGTGCCAGCAGCCGATCCGGGACGGGGTCGGTCTCCTACGAGCAGTACTTC,CASSRSGTGSVSYEQYF
TRBV29-1,TRBJ2-3,NA,NA,15,TGCAGCGTTCAAGGGGACACTTCTAGCACAGATACGCAGTATTTT,CSVQGDTSSTDTQYF
TRBV4-1,TRBJ2-1,NA,TRBD1,16,TGCGCCAGCAGCCAAGTGCCGACAGGGGGTTACAATGAGCAGTTCTTC,CASSQVPTGGYNEQFF
TRBV12-3/TRBV12-4,TRBJ1-6,NA,TRBD1,18,TGTGCCAGCAGAAACCCCGGGACAGGGATCTTAGGTGTTTCACCCCTCCACTTT,CASRNPGTGILGVSPLHF
TRBV27,TRBJ2-1,NA,TRBD1,15,TGTGCCAGCAGTTTATTACCAGGGGGTGGCAATGAGCAGTTCTTC,CASSLLPGGGNEQFF
TRBV27,TRBJ2-7,few,NA,16,TGTGCCAGCAGTTTATCAAGTACAGCCGCCATCTACGAGCAGTACTTC,CASSLSSTAAIYEQYF
TRBV5-4,TRBJ2-1,NA,NA,12,TGTGCCAGCAGCCCCAGGTACAATGAGCAGTTCTTC,CASSPRYNEQFF
TRBV29-1,TRBJ1-2,once,TRBD1,14,TGCAGCGGGGGGGGACAGGAAGCTAACTATGGCTACACCTTC,CSGGGQEANYGYTF
TRBV6-2/TRBV6-3,TRBJ2-7,NA,NA,13,TGTGCCAGCAGCTACTGGACCGAGGACGAGCAGTACTTC,CASSYWTEDEQYF
TRBV19,TRBJ2-6,NA,NA,15,TGTGCCAGTAGTATAGGGGGCGGCGGGGCCAACGTCCTGACTTTC,CASSIGGGGANVLTF
TRBV7-2,TRBJ2-3,many,NA,14,TGTGCCAGCAGCCGCTTGTCCGATACAGATACGCAGTATTTT,CASSRLSDTDTQYF
TRBV6-6,TRBJ1-4,few,NA,14,TGTGCCAGCGCCAAGGGGATCTTAAATGAAAAACTGTTTTTT,CASAKGILNEKLFF
TRBV20-1,TRBJ2-3,many,TRBD2,15,TGCAGTGCTAGCCGGACTAGCGGAGGGACAGATACGCAGTATTTT,CSASRTSGGTDTQYF
TRBV6-5,TRBJ2-7,NA,NA,14,TGTGCCAGCAGTTATATGGCCGGTACGTACGAGCAGTACTTC,CASSYMAGTYEQYF
TRBV6-6,TRBJ2-7,NA,NA,11,TGTGCCAGCAGAGAAACCTACGAGCAGTACTTC,CASRETYEQYF
TRBV4-2,TRBJ2-7,NA,TRBD1,17,TGTGCCAGCAGCCAAGATTTAAGCTGGGACAGGGGCTACGAGCAGTACTTC,CASSQDLSWDRGYEQYF
TRBV19,TRBJ2-7,few,TRBD1,15,TGTGCCAGTAGTATAGGCGGACAGGGGGGCTACGAGCAGTACTTC,CASSIGGQGGYEQYF
TRBV6-2/TRBV6-3,TRBJ2-3,few,NA,16,TGTGCCAGCAGTCTCCGCCCGGGCGAGGGCACAGATACGCAGTATTTT,CASSLRPGEGTDTQYF
TRBV7-8,TRBJ2-7,few,TRBD2,15,TGTGCCAGCAGCTTAGTGGCGGGGGGGCCGTACGAGCAGTACTTC,CASSLVAGGPYEQYF
TRBV20-1,TRBJ2-1,NA,TRBD1,15,TGCAGTGCTAGTGACCCTCAACGTGGGGACAGTGAGCAGTTCTTC,CSASDPQRGDSEQFF
TRBV7-9,TRBJ2-6,few,NA,22,TGTGCCAGCAGCTCATTGGGGACATACCCGGGAGGCTCCCTTTCTGGGGCCAACGTCCTGACTTTC,CASSSLGTYPGGSLSGANVLTF
TRBV27,TRBJ2-7,many,NA,13,TGTGCCAGCAGTTTATCGGCCAGGAACGAGCAGTACTTC,CASSLSARNEQYF
TRBV6-5,TRBJ2-5,NA,NA,15,TGTGCCAGCAGTTACTCGATGGGCGACCAAGAGACCCAGTACTTC,CASSYSMGDQETQYF
TRBV14,TRBJ2-7,NA,NA,15,TGTGCCAGCAGCCGGGCAGCCAACGCTTTTGGGGAGCAGTACTTC,CASSRAANAFGEQYF